This TCR beta chain is from a study of T cell responses to AZD1222 COVID-19 vaccine. Overall study results and limits: Clonal diversity may have been underestimated, and the donors were mostly white British, with more females than males. Among vaccine-associated CD4 TCRs, coverage spanned spike, with dominance at 160-218 and 743-854. Every sample of the repertoires postdated the peak T cell response.

About this clone: Its antigen is still unknown.

It was second doses at about 4 or about 12 weeks that were pooled. Clones were read by immunoSEQ multiplex PCR, and TCRdb kept only the in-frame ones, dropping some. The sample lists approximately 89,000 clones; 90% were seen once. Germline V gene lookup returns CDR1 MNHEY and CDR2 SVGAGI. V trimming: 4 bases; J trimming: 10 bases; junction bases outside the gene matches: 7. This CDR3 spans 13 amino acids. Material: peripheral blood, obtained 28 days after the second AZD1222 dose. The sequence derives from an adult who received the AZD1222 COVID-19 vaccine. The J gene is TRBJ1-5, the V gene TRBV6-5, with 7 bases that match TRBD1. CDR3: CASSLSGQVPQHF. The CDR3 nucleotides read TGTGCCAGCAGTTTATCAGGACAGGTCCCCCAGCATTTT.